This T cell receptor beta chain was sequenced in a study of blood T cell repertoires in COVID-19 (dated by TCRdb to about 2020). With respect to the entire study: Collaborator samples came from the United States, Italy and Spain and covered acute and convalescent phases of COVID-19. The prospective study material was composed of cDNA or gDNA derived from T cells, B-cell-depleted T cells, or PBMCs. The dataset comprised deeply sampled blood TCRbeta repertoires from subjects exposed to, actively infected with, or recovered from COVID-19. The repertoires were released in a freely available public database meant as a resource for research on the immune response to SARS-CoV-2. Samples were obtained from the ongoing ImmuneRACE study (first 160 participants) and from about 1,300 subjects provided by 6 global collaborators. The sample metadata nearly always contained a de-identified subject ID, COVID-19 status, age in years and sex. HLA class I and class II types, where available, came from metadata supplied by the sample provider rather than from assay-based typing.

One collaborating source in Seattle enrolled patients while the patients were actively infected and followed the patients over time throughout the course of disease. Each collaborating institution followed its own protocols to collect whole blood in K2EDTA tubes. For TCRbeta analysis, collaborator samples were shipped as frozen whole blood, as isolated PBMCs, or as DNA extracted from either sample type. As regards this clone: It has no known antigen specificity. The record has no base qualities; no much larger clone is one base away.

General study outcomes and caveats: The quantity of clinical and demographic metadata differed by source and by participant and was supplied without curation.

The CDR1 and CDR2 encoded by the germline V gene (reference sequence) are GTSNPN and SVGIG. V and J lose 0 bases and 0 bases, and a span of 8 bases separates them. From cysteine to phenylalanine, the CDR3 is 14 amino acids long. This entry keeps only the CDR3 DNA: 42 bases, framed from base 1. The immunoSEQ Assay, a bias-controlled multiplex PCR, was used to amplify TCRbeta CDR3 regions from genomic DNA. The paper's processing steps were these. The number of nucleated cells in each sample was estimated by amplification of reference gene primers within the assay. Sequence reads were collapsed and filtered to measure the absolute abundance of every unique TCRbeta CDR3 rearrangement. Productive Simpson clonality was computed per sample as the square root of Simpson's diversity index over productive rearrangements. What TCRdb holds here is the immuneACCESS table cut down to in-frame rearrangements. Part of the clones is not present; checked against another copy, under half of the missing clones reflect an unresolved V gene, and the others are unexplained. D and trimming were read from the DNA, whereas the V and J calls and clone size are those reported in that table. The sample table lists around 300,000 clones, 85% to 90% of them with a count of one. The ten largest clones capture under 3.5% of the sample.

This clonotype was obtained from a woman younger than 45 with COVID-19, enrolled during active disease. Specimen: peripheral blood. This receptor chain uses TRBV30 and TRBJ1-1; the D segment cannot be called with confidence. The sequence in DNA is TGTGCCTGGAGTGTTATCTCTGTGAACACTGAAGCTTTCTTT. Translated, it gives CAWSVISVNTEAFF.